This TCR beta chain was found in a study of T-cell reconstitution after alpha-beta-depleted transplantation in children. This clonotype has at least ten counts. Per the germline V gene, CDR1 is SGHVS and CDR2 is FQNEAQ. The CDR3 has 16 residues. V shed 1 base and J shed 5 bases, with 15 bases lying between them. The TCRbeta library was prepared with unique molecular identifiers. TCRdb analysed the PCR reads with MiXCR anew, one entry per CDR3 protein. The sample contains fewer than 350,000 distinct CDR3 sequences, 9.5% to 13% of which appear only once. This receptor was obtained from a male patient between 2 and 10 years old who had a stem cell transplant for chronic granulomatous disease, so the T cells may come from the graft donor. Sequenced here: peripheral blood, sampled 180 days after TCRalphabeta/CD19-depleted stem cell transplant. The chain has TRBV7-8 and TRBJ2-1; D is uncertain. In DNA, the CDR3 is TGTGCCAGCAGCTTAGTGGGCAGTTCGCTTAACAATGAGCAGTTCTTC. Translating it yields CASSLVGSSLNNEQFF.